Listed below are T cell receptor beta chains from one sample, sequenced in a study of blood T cell repertoires in COVID-19. Generated by immunoSEQ multiplex PCR, the TCRdb table keeps only in-frame clones and is missing some. The sample shows 300,000 or so clones, roughly 90% of them seen only once. The specimen was PBMCs or T cells enriched from blood (not recorded which). Receptors were obtained from a woman between 45 and 60 years old who had been exposed to COVID-19. Each CDR3 is given with its conserved first and last residue. A D gene is named only where the DNA matches it firmly. Clone size is not always given. Where it is, it says once, few, many or a class for expanded clones.

>TRBV29-1|TRBJ1-1|NA|TRBD1
CSVRGQPNTEAFF
TGCAGCGTGAGGGGACAGCCGAACACTGAAGCTTTCTTT
>TRBV7-2|TRBJ1-5|NA|TRBD1
CASSLWTGGAVANQPQHF
TGTGCCAGCAGCTTATGGACAGGGGGCGCGGTTGCCAATCAGCCCCAGCATTTT
>TRBV29-1|TRBJ1-1|NA|TRBD1
CSLGTGAEAFF
TGCAGCCTCGGGACAGGGGCTGAAGCTTTCTTT
>TRBV28|TRBJ1-1|NA|TRBD1
CASSAYRGQGLNYAEAFF
TGTGCCAGTTCTGCTTACCGGGGACAGGGGTTGAACTACGCTGAAGCTTTCTTT
>TRBV7-7|TRBJ2-7|NA|TRBD2
CASSLARGGGYEQYF
TGTGCTAGCAGCTTAGCGAGGGGCGGGGGCTACGAGCAGTACTTC
>TRBV10-3|TRBJ1-2|NA|NA
CAISEVQNYGYTF
TGTGCCATCAGTGAAGTACAGAACTATGGCTACACCTTC
>TRBV5-5|TRBJ1-2|NA|NA
CASSLGPDTNYGYTF
TGTGCCAGCAGCTTGGGTCCAGATACTAACTATGGCTACACCTTC
>TRBV21-1|TRBJ2-2|NA|NA
CASSKADGAGHTTGELFF
TGTGCCAGCAGCAAAGCCGACGGAGCGGGACATACCACCGGGGAGCTGTTTTTT
>TRBV4-2|TRBJ1-2|NA|TRBD1
CASSQRQGGGYTF
TGTGCCAGCAGCCAACGACAGGGTGGTGGCTACACCTTC
>TRBV11-3|TRBJ2-5|NA|NA
CASSRPGVQETQYF
TGTGCCAGCAGCCGACCGGGGGTGCAAGAGACCCAGTACTTC
>TRBV29-1|TRBJ1-4|NA|NA
CSVDLGNRWNEKLFF
TGCAGCGTTGATCTCGGGAATAGGTGGAATGAAAAACTGTTTTTT
>TRBV5-1|TRBJ1-1|NA|NA
CASSPNSRQNSGTEAFF
TGCGCCAGCAGCCCCAACTCAAGACAGAATTCGGGCACTGAAGCTTTCTTT
>TRBV28|TRBJ2-3|NA|NA
CASSLAVSAQGTQYF
TGTGCCAGCAGTCTTGCCGTGTCTGCCCAGGGTACGCAGTATTTT
>TRBV5-5|TRBJ1-5|NA|NA
CASSLGQAGQPQHF
TGTGCCAGCAGCTTGGGACAGGCCGGCCAGCCCCAGCATTTT
>TRBV5-5|TRBJ2-7|NA|NA
CASSAPGTPIGYEQYF
TGTGCCAGCAGCGCACCCGGGACACCCATCGGCTACGAGCAGTACTTC
>TRBV5-1|TRBJ2-1|NA|TRBD2
CASSVRLAGDYNEQFF
TGCGCCAGCAGCGTCCGACTAGCGGGGGATTACAATGAGCAGTTCTTC
>TRBV3-1/TRBV3-2|TRBJ2-7|NA|NA
CASSQDLASYEQYF
TGTGCCAGCAGCCAAGATTTAGCATCCTACGAGCAGTACTTC
>TRBV11-1|TRBJ1-2|NA|TRBD1
CASSLEGGQTAGYTF
TGTGCCAGCAGCTTAGAGGGGGGACAGACCGCTGGCTACACCTTC
>TRBV9|TRBJ1-1|NA|NA
CASSVEIRSEAFF
TGTGCCAGCAGCGTAGAAATTAGATCTGAAGCTTTCTTT
>TRBV19|TRBJ2-2|NA|NA
CASSPTGTYPGELFF
TGTGCCAGTAGCCCTACCGGGACATATCCCGGGGAGCTGTTTTTT
>TRBV4-2|TRBJ2-2|NA|NA
CASSQEVNAGELFF
TGTGCCAGCAGCCAGGAGGTGAACGCCGGGGAGCTGTTTTTT
>TRBV6-1|TRBJ2-1|NA|TRBD1
CASSEGTGEGYEQFF
TGTGCCAGCAGTGAAGGAACAGGGGAAGGCTATGAGCAGTTCTTC
>TRBV5-1|TRBJ1-1|NA|TRBD1
CASSGTTGERSEAFF
TGCGCCAGCAGCGGAACAACAGGGGAGCGTAGTGAAGCTTTCTTT
>TRBV9|TRBJ2-5|NA|TRBD2
CASSPSAGLQETQYF
TGTGCCAGCAGCCCCTCAGCGGGGCTACAAGAGACCCAGTACTTC
>TRBV29-1|TRBJ1-2|NA|TRBD1
CSVEETGDGYTF
TGCAGCGTTGAAGAGACAGGGGATGGCTACACCTTC
>TRBV18|TRBJ2-3|NA|TRBD2
CASSAGGSTDTQYF
TGTGCCAGCTCAGCGGGGGGGTCCACAGATACGCAGTATTTT
>TRBV6-5|TRBJ1-1|NA|TRBD1
CASSPNSQGDTEAFF
TGTGCCAGCAGTCCTAACTCACAGGGGGACACTGAAGCTTTCTTT
>TRBV5-1|TRBJ2-1|NA|NA
CASSAPTVYNEQFF
TGCGCCAGCAGCGCACCGACAGTTTACAATGAGCAGTTCTTC
>TRBV5-5|TRBJ1-6|NA|NA
CASSLAGWLSYNSPLHF
TGTGCCAGCAGCTTGGCCGGGTGGCTCTCCTATAATTCACCCCTCCACTTT
>TRBV5-6|TRBJ2-4|NA|NA
CASSPGQQVQNIQYF
TGTGCCAGCAGCCCCGGGCAACAGGTTCAAAACATTCAGTACTTC
>TRBV6-4|TRBJ1-2|NA|TRBD1
CASSDTGTGAYGYTF
TGTGCCAGCAGTGATACCGGGACAGGGGCGTATGGCTACACCTTC
>TRBV7-9|TRBJ2-7|few|TRBD2
CASSMNSGGAYEQYF
TGTGCCAGCAGCATGAATAGCGGGGGGGCCTACGAGCAGTACTTC
>TRBV30|TRBJ1-1|few|NA
CAWSDSPLGRTKAFF
TGTGCCTGGAGCGATAGTCCCTTGGGGAGGACCAAAGCTTTCTTT
>TRBV21-1|TRBJ1-2|once|NA
CASSLGGGGYGYTF
TGTGCCAGCAGTCTCGGCGGGGGAGGATATGGCTACACCTTC
>TRBV30|TRBJ1-4|NA|TRBD1
CAWSTGQGKTNEKLFF
TGTGCCTGGAGTACTGGACAGGGGAAGACTAATGAAAAACTGTTTTTT
>TRBV11-1|TRBJ2-4|NA|TRBD1
CASSPGQGARDIQYF
TGTGCCAGCAGCCCAGGACAGGGGGCAAGGGACATTCAGTACTTC
>TRBV28|TRBJ2-5|NA|NA
CASSWSGRLDREETQYF
TGTGCCAGCAGTTGGAGTGGTAGACTGGATCGTGAAGAGACCCAGTACTTC
>TRBV27|TRBJ1-1|NA|NA
CASSLRHSNTEAFF
TGTGCCAGCAGTTTGAGACACTCGAACACTGAAGCTTTCTTT
>TRBV7-9|TRBJ2-5|NA|NA
CASRPTGFSETQYF
TGTGCCAGCAGGCCAACAGGGTTTTCAGAGACCCAGTACTTC
>TRBV11-2|TRBJ1-1|NA|NA
CASSALVLFRGDTEAFF
TGTGCCAGCAGCGCCTTAGTATTATTTCGGGGAGACACTGAAGCTTTCTTT
>TRBV14|TRBJ1-1|once|NA
CASSRSRVEAFF
TGTGCCAGCAGCCGATCCAGGGTTGAAGCTTTCTTT
>TRBV5-4|TRBJ2-7|few|TRBD1
CASSLGTGFHNEQYF
TGTGCCAGCAGCCTCGGGACAGGGTTCCACAACGAGCAGTACTTC
>TRBV2|TRBJ2-7|once|NA
CASVGPDRSYEQYF
TGTGCCAGCGTGGGTCCCGACAGGAGCTACGAGCAGTACTTC
>TRBV28|TRBJ2-6|once|TRBD2
CASSPGGSGANVLTF
TGTGCCAGCAGTCCGGGAGGATCTGGGGCCAACGTCCTGACTTTC
>TRBV30|TRBJ2-5|NA|TRBD1
CAWSAGTGPLQETQYF
TGTGCCTGGAGCGCTGGGACAGGGCCGTTACAAGAGACCCAGTACTTC